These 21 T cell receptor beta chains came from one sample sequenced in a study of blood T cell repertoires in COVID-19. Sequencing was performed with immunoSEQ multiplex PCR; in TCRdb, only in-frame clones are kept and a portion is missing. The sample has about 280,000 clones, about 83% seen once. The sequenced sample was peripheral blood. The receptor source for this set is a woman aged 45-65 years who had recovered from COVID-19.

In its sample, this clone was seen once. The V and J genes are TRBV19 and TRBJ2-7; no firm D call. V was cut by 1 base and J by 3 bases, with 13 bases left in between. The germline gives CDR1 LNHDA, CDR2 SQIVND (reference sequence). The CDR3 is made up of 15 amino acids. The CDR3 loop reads CASSIVPTLIYEQYF. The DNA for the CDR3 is TGTGCCAGTAGTATAGTCCCGACTTTGATCTACGAGCAGTACTTC.

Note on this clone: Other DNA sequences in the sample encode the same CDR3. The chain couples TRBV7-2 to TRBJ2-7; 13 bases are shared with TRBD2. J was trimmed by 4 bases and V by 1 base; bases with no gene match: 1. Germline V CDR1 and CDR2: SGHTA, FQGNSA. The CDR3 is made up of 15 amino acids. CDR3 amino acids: CASSLGTSGSYEQYF. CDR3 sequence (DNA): TGTGCCAGCAGCTTAGGGACTAGCGGGAGTTACGAGCAGTACTTC.

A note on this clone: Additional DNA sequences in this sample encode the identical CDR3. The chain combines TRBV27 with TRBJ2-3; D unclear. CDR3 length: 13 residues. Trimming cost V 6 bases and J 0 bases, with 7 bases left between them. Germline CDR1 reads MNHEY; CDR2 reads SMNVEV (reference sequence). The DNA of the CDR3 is TGTGCCAGCAGACTCCCCAGCACAGATACGCAGTATTTT. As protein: CASRLPSTDTQYF.

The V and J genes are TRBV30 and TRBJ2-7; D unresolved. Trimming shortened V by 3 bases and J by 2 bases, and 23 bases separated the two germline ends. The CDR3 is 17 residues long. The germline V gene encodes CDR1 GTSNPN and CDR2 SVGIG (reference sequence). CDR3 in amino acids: CAWRPVYGVVFTYEQYF. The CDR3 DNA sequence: TGTGCCTGGAGACCGGTTTATGGAGTAGTTTTTACCTACGAGCAGTACTTC. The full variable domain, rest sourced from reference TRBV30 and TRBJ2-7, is SQTIHQWPATLVQPVGSPLSLECTVEGTSNPNLYWYRQAAGRGLQLLFYSVGIGQISSEVPQNLSASRPQDRQFILSSKKLLLSDSGFYLCAWRPVYGVVFTYEQYFGPGTRLTVT.

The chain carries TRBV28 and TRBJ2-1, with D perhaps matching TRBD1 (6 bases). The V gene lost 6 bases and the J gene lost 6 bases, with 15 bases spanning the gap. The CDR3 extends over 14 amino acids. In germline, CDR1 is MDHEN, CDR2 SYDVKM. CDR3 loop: CASSPTGTANEQFF. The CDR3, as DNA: TGTGCCAGCAGCCCCACAGGGACCGCCAATGAGCAGTTCTTC.

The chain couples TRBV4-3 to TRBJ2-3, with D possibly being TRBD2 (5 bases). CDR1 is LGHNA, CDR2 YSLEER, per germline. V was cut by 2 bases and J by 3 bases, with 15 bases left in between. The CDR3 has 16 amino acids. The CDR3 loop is CASSQLTGETTDTQYF. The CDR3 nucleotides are TGCGCCAGCAGCCAACTCACCGGGGAAACGACAGATACGCAGTATTTT.

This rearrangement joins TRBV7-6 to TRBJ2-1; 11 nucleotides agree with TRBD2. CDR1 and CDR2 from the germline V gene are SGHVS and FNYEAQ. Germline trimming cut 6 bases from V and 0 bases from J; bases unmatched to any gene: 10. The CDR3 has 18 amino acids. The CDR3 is CASRTLAGGLSSYNEQFF. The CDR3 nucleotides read TGTGCCAGCAGGACTTTAGCGGGGGGGTTGAGCTCCTACAATGAGCAGTTCTTC.

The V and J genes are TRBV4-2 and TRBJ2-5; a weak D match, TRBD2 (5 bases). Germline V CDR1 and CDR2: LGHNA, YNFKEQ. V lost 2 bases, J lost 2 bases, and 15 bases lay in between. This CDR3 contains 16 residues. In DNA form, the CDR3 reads TGTGCCAGCAGCCAAAATTCCCAGACTACTCAAGAGACCCAGTACTTC. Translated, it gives CASSQNSQTTQETQYF.

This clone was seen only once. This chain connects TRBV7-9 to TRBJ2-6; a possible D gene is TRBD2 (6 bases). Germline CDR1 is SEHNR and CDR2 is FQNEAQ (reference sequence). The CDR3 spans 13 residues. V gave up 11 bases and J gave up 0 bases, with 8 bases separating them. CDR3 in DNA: TGTGCCCCCGGGAGCTCTGGGGCCAACGTCCTGACTTTC. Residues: CAPGSSGANVLTF. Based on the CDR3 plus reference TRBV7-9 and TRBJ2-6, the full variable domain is DTGVSQNPRHKITKRGQNVTFRCDPISEHNRLYWYRQTLGQGPEFLTYFQNEAQLEKSRLLSDRFSAERPKGSFSTLEIQRTEQGDSAMYLCAPGSSGANVLTFGAGSRLTVL.

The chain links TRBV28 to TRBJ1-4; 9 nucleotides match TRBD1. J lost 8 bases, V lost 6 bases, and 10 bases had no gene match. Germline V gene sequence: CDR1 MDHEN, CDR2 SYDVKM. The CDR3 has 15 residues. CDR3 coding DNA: TGTGCCAGCAGCCTCCCCGGGACAGGGAACGAAAAACTGTTTTTT. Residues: CASSLPGTGNEKLFF.

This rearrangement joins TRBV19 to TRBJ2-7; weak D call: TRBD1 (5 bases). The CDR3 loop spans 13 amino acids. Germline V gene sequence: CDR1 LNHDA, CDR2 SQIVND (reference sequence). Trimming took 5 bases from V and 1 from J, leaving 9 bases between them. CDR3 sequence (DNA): TGTGCCAGTAGTTGGAGACAGTCCTACGAGCAGTACTTC. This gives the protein CASSWRQSYEQYF.

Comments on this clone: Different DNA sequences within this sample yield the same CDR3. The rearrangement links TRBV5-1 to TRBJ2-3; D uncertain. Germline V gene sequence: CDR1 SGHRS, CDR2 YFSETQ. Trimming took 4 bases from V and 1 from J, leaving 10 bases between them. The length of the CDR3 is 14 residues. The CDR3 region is CASSPLRGTDTQYF. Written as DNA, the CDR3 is TGCGCCAGCAGCCCTCTACGTGGCACAGATACGCAGTATTTT.

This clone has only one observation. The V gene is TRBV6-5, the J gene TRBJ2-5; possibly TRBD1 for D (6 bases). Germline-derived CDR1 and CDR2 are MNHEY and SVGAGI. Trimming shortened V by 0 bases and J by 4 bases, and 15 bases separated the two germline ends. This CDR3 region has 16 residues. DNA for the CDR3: TGTGCCAGCAGTTACTCGACCCAGGGGTGGCGAGAGACCCAGTACTTC. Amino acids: CASSYSTQGWRETQYF.

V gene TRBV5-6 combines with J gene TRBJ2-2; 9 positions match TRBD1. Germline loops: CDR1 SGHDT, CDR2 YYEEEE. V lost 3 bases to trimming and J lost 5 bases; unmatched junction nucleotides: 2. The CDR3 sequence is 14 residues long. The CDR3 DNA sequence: TGTGCCAGCAGCTACAGGGGGCATACCGGGGAGCTGTTTTTT. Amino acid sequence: CASSYRGHTGELFF. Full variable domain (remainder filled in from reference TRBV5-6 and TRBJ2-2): DAGVTQSPTHLIKTRGQQVTLRCSPKSGHDTVSWYQQALGQGPQFIFQYYEEEERQRGNFPDRFSGHQFPNYSSELNVNALLLGDSALYLCASSYRGHTGELFFGEGSRLTVL.

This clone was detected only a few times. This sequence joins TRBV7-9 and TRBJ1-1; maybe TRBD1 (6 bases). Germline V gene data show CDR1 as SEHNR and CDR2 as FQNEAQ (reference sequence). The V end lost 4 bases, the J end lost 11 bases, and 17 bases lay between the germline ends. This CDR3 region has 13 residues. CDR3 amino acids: CASSSIDRTKAFF. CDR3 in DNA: TGTGCCAGCAGCTCCATAGACAGGACCAAGGCTTTCTTT.

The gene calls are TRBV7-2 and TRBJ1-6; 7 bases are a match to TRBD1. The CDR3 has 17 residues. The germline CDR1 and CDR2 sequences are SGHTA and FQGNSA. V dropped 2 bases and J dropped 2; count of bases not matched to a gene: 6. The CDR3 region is CASSLFTGEAYNSPLHF. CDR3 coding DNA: TGTGCCAGCAGCTTATTTACAGGGGAAGCCTATAATTCACCCCTCCACTTT.

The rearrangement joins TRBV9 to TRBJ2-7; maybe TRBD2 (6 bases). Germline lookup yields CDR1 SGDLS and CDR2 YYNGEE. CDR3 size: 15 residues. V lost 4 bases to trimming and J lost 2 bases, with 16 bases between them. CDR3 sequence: CASSPRASVTYEQYF. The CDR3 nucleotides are TGTGCCAGCAGCCCCCGGGCTAGCGTAACCTACGAGCAGTACTTC.

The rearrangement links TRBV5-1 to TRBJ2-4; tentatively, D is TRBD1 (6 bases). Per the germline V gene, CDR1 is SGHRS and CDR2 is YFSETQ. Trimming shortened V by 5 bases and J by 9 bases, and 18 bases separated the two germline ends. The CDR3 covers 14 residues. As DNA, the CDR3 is TGCGCCAGCAGTAAACACAGGGAATTGGGCATTCAGTACTTC. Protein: CASSKHRELGIQYF. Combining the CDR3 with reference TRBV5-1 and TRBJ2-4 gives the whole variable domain KAGVTQTPRYLIKTRGQQVTLSCSPISGHRSVSWYQQTPGQGLQFLFEYFSETQRNKGNFPGRFSGRQFSNSRSEMNVSTLELGDSALYLCASSKHRELGIQYFGAGTRLSVL.

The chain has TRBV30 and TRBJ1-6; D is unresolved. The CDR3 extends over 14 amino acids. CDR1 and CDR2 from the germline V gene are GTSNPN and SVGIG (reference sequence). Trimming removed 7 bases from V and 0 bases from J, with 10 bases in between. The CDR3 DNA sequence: TGTGCCTTGAAAGAGAGCTCCTATAATTCACCCCTCCACTTT. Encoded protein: CALKESSYNSPLHF. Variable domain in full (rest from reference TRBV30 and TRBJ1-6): SQTIHQWPATLVQPVGSPLSLECTVEGTSNPNLYWYRQAAGRGLQLLFYSVGIGQISSEVPQNLSASRPQDRQFILSSKKLLLSDSGFYLCALKESSYNSPLHFGNGTRLTVT.

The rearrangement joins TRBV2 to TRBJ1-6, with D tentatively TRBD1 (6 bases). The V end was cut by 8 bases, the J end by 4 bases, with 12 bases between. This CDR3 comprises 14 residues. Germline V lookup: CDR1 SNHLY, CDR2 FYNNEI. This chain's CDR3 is CASSPGQYNSPLHF. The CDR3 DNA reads TGTGCCAGCTCCCCTGGACAGTATAATTCACCCCTCCACTTT. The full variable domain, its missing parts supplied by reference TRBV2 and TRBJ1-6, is EPEVTQTPSHQVTQMGQEVILRCVPISNHLYFYWYRQILGQKVEFLVSFYNNEISEKSEIFDDQFSVERPDGSNFTLKIRSTKLEDSAMYFCASSPGQYNSPLHFGNGTRLTVT.

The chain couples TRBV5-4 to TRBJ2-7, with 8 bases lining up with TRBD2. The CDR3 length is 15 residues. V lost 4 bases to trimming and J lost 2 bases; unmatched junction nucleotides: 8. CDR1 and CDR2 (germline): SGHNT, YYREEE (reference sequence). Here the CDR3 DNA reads TGTGCCAGCAGCACCCTAGGAGCGGGGGCCTACGAGCAGTACTTC. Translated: CASSTLGAGAYEQYF.